The T cell receptor beta chain under discussion was sequenced for a study of tumor-infiltrating lymphocytes in localized non-small cell lung cancer. At the level of the study: Patients included smokers and never-smokers with various histologies, some sampled after neoadjuvant chemotherapy.

This clone was detected only a few times. Antigen specificity is unknown. Regarding the study as a whole: Tumor T-cell fraction was not associated with recurrence-free survival. Tumors had more T cell infiltration than uninvolved lung, per TCRbeta sequencing and CD3 counts.

Data came from immunoSEQ multiplex PCR; TCRdb stores just in-frame clones and leaves some out. The sample records about 6,600 clones, 74% being singletons. The CDR3 sequence is 15 residues long. Germline values: CDR1 SGHRS, CDR2 YFSETQ. V lost 3 bases, J lost 8 bases, and 10 bases stayed unmatched. The source is a human donor with non-small cell lung cancer. Material for sequencing was lung tumor tissue. The chain joins TRBV5-1 to TRBJ2-1, with 8 nucleotides matching TRBD1. This CDR3 reads CASSSGQGIRDEQFF. In DNA form, the CDR3 reads TGCGCCAGCAGCTCCGGACAGGGTATTAGGGATGAGCAGTTCTTC.